These T cell receptor beta chains were read from a single sample in a study of blood T cell repertoires in COVID-19. The repertoire was sequenced with immunoSEQ multiplex PCR; TCRdb's copy has only in-frame clones and lacks some. The sample contains about 670,000 clones, more than 80% of which appear only once. The specimen sequenced was peripheral blood. The receptors originated from a woman aged 18-29 years with acute or convalescent COVID-19. Each CDR3 is given with its conserved first and last residue. Fields, in order: clone size, J gene, D gene, V gene, CDR3 protein, CDR3 DNA. The D gene is left open where the match is weak. The size field is filled for only some rows; it gives once, few, many or a size class.

abundance: NA; j_gene: TRBJ2-7; d_gene: NA; v_gene: TRBV3-1/TRBV3-2; CDR3aa: CASSQVSYEQYF; CDR3nt: TGTGCCAGCAGCCAAGTGAGCTACGAGCAGTACTTC
abundance: NA; j_gene: TRBJ2-2; d_gene: NA; v_gene: TRBV9; CDR3aa: CASSARQVPMQSTGELFF; CDR3nt: TGTGCCAGCAGCGCCCGACAGGTCCCCATGCAATCTACCGGGGAGCTGTTTTTT
abundance: NA; j_gene: TRBJ1-5; d_gene: NA; v_gene: TRBV11-1; CDR3aa: CASSLALPVGVNNQPQHF; CDR3nt: TGTGCCAGCAGCTTAGCTCTCCCTGTCGGAGTGAACAATCAGCCCCAGCATTTT
abundance: NA; j_gene: TRBJ1-5; d_gene: NA; v_gene: TRBV6-6; CDR3aa: CASSYSWGGMDQPQHF; CDR3nt: TGTGCCAGCAGTTACTCGTGGGGGGGCATGGATCAGCCCCAGCATTTT
abundance: few; j_gene: TRBJ1-1; d_gene: NA; v_gene: TRBV27; CDR3aa: CASSLKQGTEAFF; CDR3nt: TGTGCCAGCAGTTTAAAACAGGGAACTGAAGCTTTCTTT
abundance: NA; j_gene: TRBJ2-5; d_gene: TRBD2; v_gene: TRBV7-9; CDR3aa: CASSLLAGVGPKETQYF; CDR3nt: TGTGCCAGCAGCTTACTAGCGGGGGTGGGGCCCAAAGAGACCCAGTACTTC
abundance: NA; j_gene: TRBJ2-1; d_gene: NA; v_gene: TRBV11-3; CDR3aa: CASSSEGSEQFF; CDR3nt: TGTGCCAGCAGCTCGGAGGGGAGTGAGCAGTTCTTC
abundance: NA; j_gene: TRBJ1-1; d_gene: TRBD1; v_gene: TRBV4-3; CDR3aa: CASSQDPWTGGTEAFF; CDR3nt: TGCGCCAGCAGCCAAGATCCATGGACAGGGGGAACTGAAGCTTTCTTT
abundance: NA; j_gene: TRBJ2-7; d_gene: NA; v_gene: TRBV9; CDR3aa: CASSVATGPYEQYF; CDR3nt: TGTGCCAGCAGCGTAGCTACAGGTCCCTACGAGCAGTACTTC
abundance: NA; j_gene: TRBJ2-1; d_gene: TRBD2; v_gene: TRBV19; CDR3aa: CASSPRGGEQFF; CDR3nt: TGTGCCAGTAGTCCCCGGGGGGGTGAGCAGTTCTTC
abundance: NA; j_gene: TRBJ1-2; d_gene: NA; v_gene: TRBV5-1; CDR3aa: CASSLGDRNNYGYTF; CDR3nt: TGCGCCAGCAGCTTGGGTGACAGAAATAACTATGGCTACACCTTC
abundance: NA; j_gene: TRBJ2-7; d_gene: NA; v_gene: TRBV30; CDR3aa: CAWGQSSYEQYF; CDR3nt: TGTGCCTGGGGACAGTCCTCCTACGAGCAGTACTTC
abundance: NA; j_gene: TRBJ2-7; d_gene: TRBD2; v_gene: TRBV6-2/TRBV6-3; CDR3aa: CASSPGSAGTYEQYF; CDR3nt: TGTGCCAGCAGCCCTGGATCAGCGGGGACCTACGAGCAGTACTTC
abundance: once; j_gene: TRBJ2-5; d_gene: NA; v_gene: TRBV12-3/TRBV12-4; CDR3aa: CASSSDSLSQYF; CDR3nt: TGTGCCAGCAGCTCAGATTCGTTGTCCCAGTACTTC
abundance: NA; j_gene: TRBJ2-1; d_gene: TRBD1; v_gene: TRBV23-1; CDR3aa: CASSQIDRGPTYNEQFF; CDR3nt: TGCGCCAGCAGTCAAATTGACAGGGGGCCTACCTACAATGAGCAGTTCTTC
abundance: NA; j_gene: TRBJ1-4; d_gene: NA; v_gene: TRBV19; CDR3aa: CASSKIDRPYEKLFF; CDR3nt: TGTGCCAGTAGTAAAATCGACAGGCCCTATGAAAAACTGTTTTTT
abundance: once; j_gene: TRBJ2-7; d_gene: TRBD1; v_gene: TRBV6-5; CDR3aa: CASSPTTGGHEQYF; CDR3nt: TGTGCCAGCAGTCCTACGACAGGGGGCCACGAGCAGTACTTC
abundance: NA; j_gene: TRBJ1-6; d_gene: NA; v_gene: TRBV20-1; CDR3aa: CSASSGQNIYNSPLHF; CDR3nt: TGCAGTGCTAGTAGTGGACAGAACATTTATAATTCACCCCTCCACTTT
abundance: NA; j_gene: TRBJ1-1; d_gene: TRBD1; v_gene: TRBV19; CDR3aa: CASSIARDRVNTEAFF; CDR3nt: TGTGCCAGTAGTATAGCCCGGGACAGGGTGAACACTGAAGCTTTCTTT